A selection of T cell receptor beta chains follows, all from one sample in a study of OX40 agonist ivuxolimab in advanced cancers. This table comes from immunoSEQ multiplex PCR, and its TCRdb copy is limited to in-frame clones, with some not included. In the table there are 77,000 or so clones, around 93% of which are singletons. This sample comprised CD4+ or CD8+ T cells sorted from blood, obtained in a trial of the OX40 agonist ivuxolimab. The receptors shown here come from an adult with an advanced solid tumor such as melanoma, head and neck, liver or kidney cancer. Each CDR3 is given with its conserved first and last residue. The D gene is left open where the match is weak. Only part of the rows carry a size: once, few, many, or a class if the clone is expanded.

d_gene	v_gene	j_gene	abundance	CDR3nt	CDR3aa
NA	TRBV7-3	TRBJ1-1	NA	TGTGCCAGCAGCCCAGTCCTGGGGACTGAAGCTTTCTTT	CASSPVLGTEAFF
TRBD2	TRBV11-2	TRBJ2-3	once	TGTGCCAGCAGCTTAGTCGAGGGGGGACTAGGGCGAATCACAGATACGCAGTATTTT	CASSLVEGGLGRITDTQYF
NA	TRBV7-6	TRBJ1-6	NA	TGTGCCAGCAGCCGGGAGGATTATAATTCACCCCTCCACTTT	CASSREDYNSPLHF
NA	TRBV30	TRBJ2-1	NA	TGTGCCTGGAGTGTTATGGAGGGGGCGTCGCAGTTCTTC	CAWSVMEGASQFF
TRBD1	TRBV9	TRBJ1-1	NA	TGTGCCAGCAGCCCCCCACAGGGGGCGCCGAGAAACACTGAAGCTTTCTTT	CASSPPQGAPRNTEAFF
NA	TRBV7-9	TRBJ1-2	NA	TGTGCCAGCAGCTTAGCTGGCGGGGCGCGGGATGGCTACACCTTC	CASSLAGGARDGYTF
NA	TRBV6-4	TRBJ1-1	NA	TGTGCCAGCAGTGTAGCCGGAGACAACACTGAAGCTTTCTTT	CASSVAGDNTEAFF
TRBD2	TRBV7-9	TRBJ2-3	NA	TGTGCCAGCAGCTCGAGAAGCGGGGGGATGGATACGCAGTATTTT	CASSSRSGGMDTQYF
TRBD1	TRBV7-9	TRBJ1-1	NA	TGTGCCAGCAGCTCCCAGGACAGGGGGCCGAGGAACACTGAAGCTTTCTTT	CASSSQDRGPRNTEAFF
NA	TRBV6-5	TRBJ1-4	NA	TGTGCCAGCAGTTACGCGGGTGAAAAACTGTTTTTT	CASSYAGEKLFF
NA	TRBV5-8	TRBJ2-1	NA	TGTGCCAGCAGCTCCTGGGGCCTGTCAAATGAGCAGTTCTTC	CASSSWGLSNEQFF
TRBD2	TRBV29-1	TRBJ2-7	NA	TGCAGCGTCGCCGGACTAGCGGACTCCTACGAGCAGTACTTC	CSVAGLADSYEQYF
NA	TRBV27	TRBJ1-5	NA	TGTGCCAGCAGTGCCTCCGGGCTCTTAGGGCCCCAGCATTTT	CASSASGLLGPQHF
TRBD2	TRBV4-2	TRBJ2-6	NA	TGTGCCAGCAGCCCGCCTCGGACGGGATTGGCGGGGGTCTACTCTGGGGCCAACGTCCTGACTTTC	CASSPPRTGLAGVYSGANVLTF
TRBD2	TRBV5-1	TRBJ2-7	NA	TGCGCCAGCAGCTTGCGAGCGGGGGGCTCCTACGAGCAGTACTTC	CASSLRAGGSYEQYF
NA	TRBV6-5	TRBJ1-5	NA	TGTGCCAGCAACCACGACAGGAGGGATCAGCCCCAGCATTTT	CASNHDRRDQPQHF
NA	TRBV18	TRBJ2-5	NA	TGTGCCAGCTCACACTCAGCCGACCAAGAGACCCAGTACTTC	CASSHSADQETQYF
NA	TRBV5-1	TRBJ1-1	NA	TGCGCCAGCAGCTTGGATCGGGAGAACACTGAAGCTTTCTTT	CASSLDRENTEAFF
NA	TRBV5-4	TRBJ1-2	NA	TGTGCCAGCAGCTTACACGACACTCCCTATAACTATGGCTACACCTTC	CASSLHDTPYNYGYTF
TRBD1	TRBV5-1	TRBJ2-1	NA	TGCGCCAGCAGCCTGCGGGGAGCGGGCAGGGGGCCCTACAATGAGCAGTTCTTC	CASSLRGAGRGPYNEQFF
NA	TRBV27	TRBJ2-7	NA	TGTGCCAGCAGTTTAGGGACCCTAGGCTACGAGCAGTACTTC	CASSLGTLGYEQYF
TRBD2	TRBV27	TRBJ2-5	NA	TGTGCCAGCAGGCCCCTTATAATGACGGGGGGTTCGGAGACCCAGTACTTC	CASRPLIMTGGSETQYF
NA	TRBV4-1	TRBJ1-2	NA	TGCGCCAGCAGCCAAGATCCGGAGGCCTATGGCTACACCTTC	CASSQDPEAYGYTF
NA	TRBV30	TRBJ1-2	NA	TGTGCCTGGATAATGAGGGAGGAGGGCTATGGCTACACCTTC	CAWIMREEGYGYTF
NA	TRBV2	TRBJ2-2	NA	TGTGCCAGCAGTTCTTGGGGGGACACCGGGGAGCTGTTTTTT	CASSSWGDTGELFF
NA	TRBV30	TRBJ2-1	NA	TGTGCCTGGAGTGTACCGAGGGTTGATGAGCAGTTCTTC	CAWSVPRVDEQFF
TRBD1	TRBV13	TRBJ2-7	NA	TGTGCCAGCAGCTTAGTGGCCGGCGGACAGGGGTACGAGCAGTACTTC	CASSLVAGGQGYEQYF
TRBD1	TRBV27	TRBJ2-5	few	TGTGCCAGCAGTCCCCGGGACAGGGAGATGGAGACCCAGTACTTC	CASSPRDREMETQYF
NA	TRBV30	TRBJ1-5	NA	TGTGCCTGGAGTGTACATGGGGGGGCCTTCGGGCAGCCCCAGCATTTT	CAWSVHGGAFGQPQHF
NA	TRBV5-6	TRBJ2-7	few	TGTGCCAGCAGCTTGCGCGCCTACGAGCAGTACTTC	CASSLRAYEQYF